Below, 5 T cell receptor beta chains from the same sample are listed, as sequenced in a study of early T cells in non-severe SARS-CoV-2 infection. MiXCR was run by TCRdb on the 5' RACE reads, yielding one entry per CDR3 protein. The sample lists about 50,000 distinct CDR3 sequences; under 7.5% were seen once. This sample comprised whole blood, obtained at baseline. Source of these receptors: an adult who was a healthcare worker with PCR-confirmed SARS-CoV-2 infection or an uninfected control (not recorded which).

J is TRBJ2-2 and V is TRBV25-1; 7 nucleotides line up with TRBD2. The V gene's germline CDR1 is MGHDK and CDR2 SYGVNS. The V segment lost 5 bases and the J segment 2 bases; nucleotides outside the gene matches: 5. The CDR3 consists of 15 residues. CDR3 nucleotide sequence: TGTGCCAGCAGTCGGACGGGAGGAAACACCGGGGAGCTGTTTTTT. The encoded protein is CASSRTGGNTGELFF.

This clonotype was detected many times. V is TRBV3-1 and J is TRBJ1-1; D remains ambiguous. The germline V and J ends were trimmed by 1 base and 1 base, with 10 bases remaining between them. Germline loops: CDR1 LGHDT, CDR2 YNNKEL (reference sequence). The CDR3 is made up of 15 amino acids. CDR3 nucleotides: TGTGCCAGCAGCCAAGTGAACACCCAGAACACTGAAGCTTTCTTT. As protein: CASSQVNTQNTEAFF. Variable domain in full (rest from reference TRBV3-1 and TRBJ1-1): DTAVSQTPKYLVTQMGNDKSIKCEQNLGHDTMYWYKQDSKKFLKIMFSYNNKELIINETVPNRFSPKSPDKAHLNLHINSLELGDSAVYFCASSQVNTQNTEAFFGQGTRLTVV.

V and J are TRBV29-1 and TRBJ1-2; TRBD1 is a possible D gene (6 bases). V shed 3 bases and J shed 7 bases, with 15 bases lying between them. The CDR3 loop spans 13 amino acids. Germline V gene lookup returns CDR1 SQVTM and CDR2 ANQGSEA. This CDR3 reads CSVDPQGSGGYTF. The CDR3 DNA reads TGCAGCGTTGACCCACAGGGTTCTGGTGGCTACACCTTC.

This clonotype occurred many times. The CDR3 DNA reads as TGTGCCAGTAAAACTGGCAGCCATAGCAATCAGCCCCAGCATTTT. Translation: CASKTGSHSNQPQHF. The rearrangement joins TRBV19 to TRBJ1-5; D unclear. Germline V gives CDR1 LNHDA, CDR2 SQIVND (reference sequence). Trimming took off 7 bases at V and 0 bases at J, with 13 bases between the two ends. The CDR3 totals 15 residues.

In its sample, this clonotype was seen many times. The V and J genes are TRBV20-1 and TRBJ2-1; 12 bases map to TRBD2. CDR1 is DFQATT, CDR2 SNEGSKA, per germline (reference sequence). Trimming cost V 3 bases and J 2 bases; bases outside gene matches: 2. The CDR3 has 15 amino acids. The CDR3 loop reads CSASRTSGTYNEQFF. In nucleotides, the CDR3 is TGCAGTGCTAGCAGGACTAGCGGGACCTACAATGAGCAGTTCTTC.